Presented here are 27 T cell receptor beta chains from one specimen sequenced in a study of PD-1 blockade in classical Hodgkin lymphoma. Only in-frame clones appear in the TCRdb table, and some are missing; sequencing was by immunoSEQ multiplex PCR. The sample shows 120,000 to 150,000 clones, around four fifths of them seen only once. All the patients suffered relapse after autologous stem cell transplantation, and brentuximab vedotin exposure differed. This material consisted of peripheral blood mononuclear cells (PBMCs), taken before the second cycle of nivolumab. These receptor sequences come from a human donor with classical Hodgkin lymphoma.

The chain carries TRBV7-2 and TRBJ2-5, with D perhaps matching TRBD1 (6 bases). Germline lookup yields CDR1 SGHTA and CDR2 FQGNSA. The CDR3 totals 13 residues. The V end was cut by 5 bases, the J end by 2 bases, with 9 bases between. In DNA, the CDR3 is TGTGCCAGCAGCCGGACAGCGCAAGAGACCCAGTACTTC. Amino acids: CASSRTAQETQYF.

J is TRBJ2-5 and V is TRBV27; 7 positions agree with TRBD2. Germline loops: CDR1 MNHEY, CDR2 SMNVEV (reference sequence). The V segment lost 6 bases and the J segment 5 bases; nucleotides outside the gene matches: 6. There are 13 residues in the CDR3. The CDR3 DNA follows: TGTGCCAGCAGACCTAGCGGCCCGGAGACCCAGTACTTC. This gives the protein CASRPSGPETQYF.

The chain is built from TRBV6-1 and TRBJ2-3, with 7 bases that match TRBD1. The CDR3 runs 21 residues. V dropped 1 base and J dropped 4; count of bases not matched to a gene: 23. The germline V gene encodes CDR1 MNHNS and CDR2 SASEGT. The CDR3 reads CASSEDFFYKGASIVPDTQYF. The CDR3 DNA sequence: TGTGCCAGCAGTGAAGATTTCTTTTATAAGGGGGCGTCGATTGTCCCAGATACGCAGTATTTT.

V gene TRBV7-2 combines with J gene TRBJ2-5, with D maybe TRBD2 (5 bases). Germline V gives CDR1 SGHTA, CDR2 FQGNSA. The CDR3 is made up of 14 amino acids. Trimming pared 3 bases from V and 3 bases from J, leaving 11 bases between. The CDR3 DNA sequence: TGTGCCAGCAGCTTCCAGGCCGGGAAAGAGACCCAGTACTTC. Translating gives CASSFQAGKETQYF.

The rearrangement uses TRBV7-3 and TRBJ2-1, with TRBD2 matching over 10 bases. The V gene end was trimmed by 5 bases and the J gene end by 4 bases; junction bases not matched to a gene: 5. The CDR3 runs 15 residues. Germline V gene data show CDR1 as SGHTA and CDR2 as FQGTGA. The chain's CDR3 is CASSSSGRLYNEQFF. DNA of the CDR3: TGTGCCAGCAGCAGTAGCGGGAGGTTGTACAATGAGCAGTTCTTC.

The rearrangement links TRBV6-6 to TRBJ1-2; D is unclear. The CDR3 contains 13 residues. The germline V and J ends were trimmed by 7 bases and 5 bases, with 14 bases remaining between them. Germline CDR1 and CDR2: MNHNY and SVGAGI (reference sequence). The CDR3 loop reads CASTVTLGYGYTF. The CDR3 DNA reads as TGTGCCAGCACCGTCACCCTGGGGTATGGCTACACCTTC.

V usage is TRBV6-6 and J usage is TRBJ2-1, with D perhaps assigned TRBD1 or TRBD2 (5 bases each). V was trimmed by 6 bases and J by 6 bases, leaving 15 bases between them. This CDR3 has 14 amino acids. CDR1 and CDR2 (germline): MNHNY, SVGAGI (reference sequence). DNA of the CDR3: TGTGCCAGCAGCCGGGGCGGGCCGATCAATGAGCAGTTCTTC. This gives the protein CASSRGGPINEQFF.

This rearrangement joins TRBV25-1 to TRBJ2-5; the match to TRBD2 covers 7 bases. J was trimmed by 4 bases and V by 1 base; bases with no gene match: 9. The CDR3 runs to 16 residues. Looked up from germline, CDR1 is MGHDK and CDR2 is SYGVNS. CDR3 region: CASSEWGGPKGETQYF. DNA for the CDR3: TGTGCCAGCAGTGAATGGGGGGGACCGAAAGGAGAGACCCAGTACTTC. Filled out from reference TRBV25-1 and TRBJ2-5, the complete variable domain reads EADIYQTPRYLVIGTGKKITLECSQTMGHDKMYWYQQDPGMELHLIHYSYGVNSTEKGDLSSESTVSRIRTEHFPLTLESARPSHTSQYLCASSEWGGPKGETQYFGPGTRLLVL.

The count of this clone is one. The chain is built from TRBV28 and TRBJ1-1; possible D gene TRBD1, 6 bases. The germline V gene has CDR1 MDHEN and CDR2 SYDVKM. The CDR3 sequence is 11 residues long. V was clipped by 6 bases and J by 7 bases, with 9 bases between them. The CDR3 nucleotides are TGTGCCAGCAGGGGACACTTTGAAGCTTTCTTT. Translating it yields CASRGHFEAFF.

This clone is medium-sized (0.01 to 0.1%) within its sample. The chain uses TRBV4-3 and TRBJ1-3; 7 nucleotides agree with TRBD1. CDR3 length equals 13 residues. Losses at the gene ends were 0 bases for V and 8 bases for J; bases not matched to a gene: 1. Germline V CDR1 and CDR2: LGHNA, YSLEER. CDR3 amino acids: CASSQDRGYTIYF. The CDR3, as DNA: TGCGCCAGCAGCCAAGACAGGGGGTACACCATATATTTT.

This clone appeared many times. This chain uses TRBV7-6 with TRBJ2-6; the D is unclear. In germline, CDR1 is SGHVS, CDR2 FNYEAQ. The V end lost 2 bases, the J end lost 0 bases, and 8 bases lay between the germline ends. The CDR3 extends over 16 amino acids. CDR3 sequence: CASSLMRSSGANVLTF. In DNA form, the CDR3 reads TGTGCCAGCAGCTTAATGCGAAGCTCTGGGGCCAACGTCCTGACTTTC.

J is TRBJ2-2 and V is TRBV6-5; 8 bases map to TRBD1. The CDR3 has 15 amino acids. Trimming at V came to 5 bases and at J to 2 bases, leaving 4 bases not matched to a gene. Germline CDR1 is MNHEY and CDR2 is SVGAGI. The CDR3 sequence is CASSTDRGNTGELFF. The CDR3 DNA reads TGTGCCAGCAGTACCGACAGGGGAAACACCGGGGAGCTGTTTTTT.

The chain joins TRBV6-5 to TRBJ2-4, with 8 bases lining up with TRBD2. V trimming: 3 bases; J trimming: 0 bases; junction bases outside the gene matches: 1. Germline CDR1 and CDR2: MNHEY and SVGAGI. The CDR3 loop spans 15 amino acids. The CDR3, as DNA: TGTGCCAGCAGTTATAGCGGGATAGCCAAAAACATTCAGTACTTC. Its protein product is CASSYSGIAKNIQYF.

The rearrangement uses TRBV27 and TRBJ1-2, with 8 bases fitting TRBD1. Germline CDR1 and CDR2: MNHEY and SMNVEV (reference sequence). This CDR3 is built from 12 residues. V gave up 7 bases and J gave up 8 bases; unmatched junction bases: 6. CDR3: CASNTGTGGYTF. In nucleotides, the CDR3 is TGTGCCAGCAATACCGGGACAGGCGGCTACACCTTC.

The CDR3 DNA is TGTGCCAGTAGTCCCTGGGACAGCCTCTACGAGCAGTACTTC. It codes for CASSPWDSLYEQYF. The chain is built from TRBV19 and TRBJ2-7, with 7 bases aligning to TRBD1. Germline trimming cut 5 bases from V and 3 bases from J; bases unmatched to any gene: 7. The V gene's germline CDR1 is LNHDA and CDR2 SQIVND (reference sequence). CDR3 length: 14 amino acids.

This clone was observed a handful of times. The rearrangement links TRBV21-1 to TRBJ2-7; the table's D call, TRBD1, was not checked against the DNA. TRBV21-1 is a known pseudogene. This CDR3 contains 19 residues. CDR3 DNA: TGTGCCAGCAGCAAATCCCGGACAGGGGTTTGGGATGGGGCCTACGAGCAGTACTTC. Translating it yields CASSKSRTGVWDGAYEQYF.

The chain recombines TRBV25-1 with TRBJ2-3, with D tentatively TRBD2 (7 bases). Germline CDR1 and CDR2: MGHDK and SYGVNS. V was shortened by 4 bases and J by 4 bases, with 12 bases between the two germline ends. This CDR3 is 14 amino acids long. The CDR3: CASSVGGAADTQYF. The CDR3 nucleotides are TGTGCCAGCAGTGTGGGGGGGGCGGCAGATACGCAGTATTTT.

This chain connects TRBV6-5 to TRBJ2-3, with D uncertain. Germline CDR1 and CDR2: MNHEY and SVGAGI. V lost 4 bases and J 8 bases, leaving 10 bases between the germline ends. The CDR3 runs 12 residues. CDR3 protein: CASSSPVGTQYF. The CDR3 bases are TGTGCCAGCAGTTCCCCAGTCGGTACGCAGTATTTT.

There are a few counts of this clone. The CDR3 DNA sequence: TGCGCCAGCATTGTCGGACAGGGGAACACTGAAGCTTTCTTT. It translates to CASIVGQGNTEAFF. The J gene is TRBJ1-1, the V gene TRBV5-1, with 8 bases fitting TRBD1. The CDR3 is made up of 14 amino acids. V lost 6 bases to trimming and J lost 1 base; unmatched junction nucleotides: 5. Looked up from germline, CDR1 is SGHRS and CDR2 is YFSETQ.

The chain is built from TRBV7-6 and TRBJ2-6; the match to TRBD2 covers 7 bases. In germline, CDR1 is SGHVS, CDR2 FNYEAQ. V shed 1 base and J 3 bases; nucleotides not matched to a gene: 9. This CDR3 contains 18 residues. The CDR3 region has the DNA TGTGCCAGCAGCTTAGTCGGCAGGGAGGGCTTTGGGGCCAACGTCCTGACTTTC. This codes for CASSLVGREGFGANVLTF.

The chain has TRBV9 and TRBJ2-7; D tentatively fits TRBD1 or TRBD2 (5 bases each). V was pared by 0 bases and J by 0 bases, with 16 bases between. This CDR3 comprises 17 residues. Germline V gene data show CDR1 as SGDLS and CDR2 as YYNGEE. The CDR3 spells CASSVGFGTVNSYEQYF. DNA for the CDR3: TGTGCCAGCAGCGTAGGGTTCGGGACCGTGAACTCCTACGAGCAGTACTTC.

V gene TRBV6-1 combines with J gene TRBJ1-4; D ambiguous. From germline, CDR1 is MNHNS and CDR2 SASEGT. This CDR3 comprises 13 residues. V shed 4 bases and J shed 6 bases, with 9 bases lying between them. The CDR3 nucleotides read TGTGCCAGCAGTGTGGTGGTATATGAAAAACTGTTTTTT. The encoded protein is CASSVVVYEKLFF.

V usage is TRBV6-5 and J usage is TRBJ2-3; no clear D gene. V was clipped by 8 bases and J by 0 bases, with 6 bases between them. The CDR3 loop spans 12 amino acids. Germline CDR1 is MNHEY and CDR2 is SVGAGI. CDR3 bases: TGTGCCAGCCGTAGGAGCACAGATACGCAGTATTTT. This translates into CASRRSTDTQYF.

The V call is TRBV18, the J call TRBJ2-3, with 7 bases that match TRBD2. V lost 2 bases, J lost 2 bases, and 1 base stayed unmatched. Germline-derived CDR1 and CDR2 are KGHSH and LQKENI. The CDR3 spans 14 residues. CDR3 sequence: CASSPGRDTDTQYF. CDR3 in DNA: TGTGCCAGCTCACCAGGGAGGGACACAGATACGCAGTATTTT.

This sequence joins TRBV2 and TRBJ1-6, with D possibly being TRBD1 (5 bases). The germline CDR1 and CDR2 sequences are SNHLY and FYNNEI. V lost 7 bases to trimming and J lost 3 bases, with 22 bases between them. The length of the CDR3 is 18 residues. This CDR3 reads CASTRYGGEAYYNSPLHF. The DNA for the CDR3 is TGTGCCAGCACCCGATACGGGGGGGAGGCATACTATAATTCACCCCTCCACTTT.

This chain links TRBV5-8 with TRBJ2-1, with D possibly TRBD2 on 6 matching bases. V was pared by 4 bases and J by 4 bases, with 9 bases between. Germline CDR1 reads SGHTS; CDR2 reads YDEGEE. CDR3 length: 13 residues. The CDR3 DNA reads TGTGCCAGCAGCGGGGGAGGTTACAATGAGCAGTTCTTC. Translated, it gives CASSGGGYNEQFF.

This clone was counted once. V gene TRBV28 combines with J gene TRBJ1-5; D not resolved. Deletions cut 3 bases from V and 0 bases from J, with 9 bases between. There are 15 residues in the CDR3. CDR1 is MDHEN, CDR2 SYDVKM, per germline. The CDR3 DNA sequence: TGTGCCAGCAGTTTTTGGGCGTTTAGCAATCAGCCCCAGCATTTT. It codes for CASSFWAFSNQPQHF.